Listed below are T cell receptor beta chains from one sample, sequenced in a study of OX40 agonist ivuxolimab in advanced cancers. Assay: immunoSEQ multiplex PCR; the TCRdb copy retains only in-frame clones and omits some. The sample has approximately 74,000 clones; approximately 80% are singletons. The material sequenced was CD4+ or CD8+ T cells sorted from blood, taken in a trial of the OX40 agonist ivuxolimab. The receptor source for this set is an adult with an advanced solid tumor such as melanoma, head and neck, liver or kidney cancer. Each CDR3 is given with its conserved first and last residue. A D gene is named only where the DNA matches it firmly. Size values are once, few and many counts, or a class for expanded clones, and some rows have none.

clone size	J gene	D gene	V gene	CDR3 DNA	CDR3 protein
-	TRBJ1-5	-	TRBV28	TGTGCCAGCACCGATGGGGGGAATCAGCCCCAGCATTTT	CASTDGGNQPQHF
few	TRBJ1-1	TRBD1	TRBV30	TGTGCCTGGGGGGGACAGCAGAACACTGAAGCTTTCTTT	CAWGGQQNTEAFF
-	TRBJ1-5	TRBD1	TRBV5-1	TGCGCCAGCAGCCCCGGGACAGGCGAGATTCAGCCCCAGCATTTT	CASSPGTGEIQPQHF
-	TRBJ2-1	-	TRBV7-9	TGTGCCAGCAGCTTAGCGCAATCGTTATCCCGCCTGTTCTTC	CASSLAQSLSRLFF
-	TRBJ1-1	-	TRBV5-5	TGTGCCAGCAGCTCCGGGACAAAGAACACTGAAGCTTTCTTT	CASSSGTKNTEAFF
-	TRBJ2-2	-	TRBV10-1	TGCGCCAGCAGCCCAACAGGGCCCGGGGAGCTGTTTTTT	CASSPTGPGELFF
-	TRBJ1-1	-	TRBV2	TGTGCCAGCAGTGGTGTCGGGACGGCGAACACTGAAGCTTTCTTT	CASSGVGTANTEAFF
-	TRBJ2-5	TRBD2	TRBV28	TGTGCCAGCAGTTTAGGGCTAGCGGTACTCCAAGAGACCCAGTACTTC	CASSLGLAVLQETQYF
few	TRBJ1-5	-	TRBV4-1	TGCGCCAGCAGCCAAGATGAAATTCGGGGGGACCGTAATCAGCCCCAGCATTTT	CASSQDEIRGDRNQPQHF
few	TRBJ2-7	TRBD1	TRBV7-3	TGTGCCAGCAGCTTAGAGGACAGGGGCCCCTACGAGCAGTACTTC	CASSLEDRGPYEQYF
-	TRBJ2-3	-	TRBV9	TGTGCCAGCAGCCTGCGTCCGGTAGATACGCAGTATTTT	CASSLRPVDTQYF
-	TRBJ1-1	-	TRBV7-8	TGTGCCAGCAGCCCAGCCAGGGGCGATCTGAACACTGAAGCTTTCTTT	CASSPARGDLNTEAFF
-	TRBJ2-7	-	TRBV9	TGTGCCAGCAGCGACAGCCCCAGCCGTTTGAGCTACGAGCAGTACTTC	CASSDSPSRLSYEQYF
-	TRBJ2-1	TRBD2	TRBV28	TGTGCCAGCAGTTCCCCCATGACTAGCGGGAGGAGGAATGAGCAGTTCTTC	CASSSPMTSGRRNEQFF
-	TRBJ2-3	TRBD1	TRBV7-2	TGTGCCAGCAGCTCCCGGACAGGGGCCACAGATACGCAGTATTTT	CASSSRTGATDTQYF
-	TRBJ1-5	-	TRBV29-1	TGCAGCGTTGAACCCAAGGATAGGCCCCAGCATTTT	CSVEPKDRPQHF
-	TRBJ1-1	TRBD1	TRBV6-1	TGTGCCAGCAGTGCCAGGGGGGCGCAAGGAACTGAAGCTTTCTTT	CASSARGAQGTEAFF
-	TRBJ2-1	-	TRBV19	TGTGCCAGTAGTATCTCGACCCTGGGAAATGAGCAGTTCTTC	CASSISTLGNEQFF
once	TRBJ1-5	-	TRBV6-4	TGTGCCAGCAGCGTCACCCCCCAGGGCCTTCACAATCAGCCCCAGCATTTT	CASSVTPQGLHNQPQHF
-	TRBJ2-5	TRBD2	TRBV7-7	TGTGCTAGCAGCTTAGGGGCGGGGGGGCTACAAGAGACCCAGTACTTC	CASSLGAGGLQETQYF
-	TRBJ2-1	-	TRBV5-1	TGCGCCAGCAGCTCCTCCGGACCCTACAATGAGCAGTTCTTC	CASSSSGPYNEQFF
-	TRBJ2-2	-	TRBV6-5	TGTGCCAGCAGTTACTCACGCTTGGGGGGCGCCGGGGAGCTGTTTTTT	CASSYSRLGGAGELFF
-	TRBJ2-3	-	TRBV5-1	TGCGCCAGCTCCCAAGAAGCAGATACGCAGTATTTT	CASSQEADTQYF
-	TRBJ1-6	TRBD1	TRBV18	TGTGCCAGCTCACCAGGGACAGGGGGCTGGCGAAGGTCCTATAATTCACCCCTCCACTTT	CASSPGTGGWRRSYNSPLHF
-	TRBJ2-1	-	TRBV13	TGTGCCAGCAGCCCCTCCCGTCGGGGGAGCTCCTACAATGAGCAGTTCTTC	CASSPSRRGSSYNEQFF
few	TRBJ2-1	TRBD2	TRBV5-1	TGCGCCAGCAGCTTGGGGCCGGGACTAGGTAATGAGCAGTTCTTC	CASSLGPGLGNEQFF
-	TRBJ2-5	TRBD2	TRBV6-1	TGTGCCAGCAGTGAAAGCGGCGGGGGGGCCGTGGGTGAGACCCAGTACTTC	CASSESGGGAVGETQYF
-	TRBJ1-4	-	TRBV9	TGTGCCAGCAGCGACAGAACGACAGCCCCTATTGAAAAACTGTTTTTT	CASSDRTTAPIEKLFF
-	TRBJ2-1	TRBD2	TRBV14	TGTGCCAGCAGCCCTCCCGGGACTAGCGGGAGGCTCAACGCTGAGCAGTTCTTC	CASSPPGTSGRLNAEQFF
-	TRBJ2-6	-	TRBV5-1	TGCGCCAGCAATGTGGAGCCGCGCTCTGGGGCCAACGTCCTGACTTTC	CASNVEPRSGANVLTF
-	TRBJ2-6	-	TRBV19	TGTGCCAGTAGTCCGTCGCAGGGAATGGGGGCCAACGTCCTGACTTTC	CASSPSQGMGANVLTF
few	TRBJ1-1	-	TRBV6-5	TGTGCCAGCAGTCCCCAACTGGGAACTGAAGCTTTCTTT	CASSPQLGTEAFF
-	TRBJ1-5	-	TRBV27	TGTGCCAGCAGTTTACGCGGGTCCGGAGGTCAGCCCCAGCATTTT	CASSLRGSGGQPQHF
-	TRBJ1-5	TRBD1	TRBV28	TGTGCCAGCAGACGACAGGGAAGGGCAGGTCCGCCCCAGCATTTT	CASRRQGRAGPPQHF
-	TRBJ2-7	-	TRBV14	TGTGCCAGCAGCCAAGCGCGCGAGCAGTACTTC	CASSQAREQYF
-	TRBJ1-6	-	TRBV28	TGTGCCAGCAGTTTGCCAGGGACCTCACCCCTCCACTTT	CASSLPGTSPLHF
few	TRBJ2-1	-	TRBV7-2	TGTGCCAGCAGCGCCCGACAGGGAGGCGATGAGCAGTTCTTC	CASSARQGGDEQFF
-	TRBJ1-2	TRBD1	TRBV5-6	TGTGCCAGCAGCTTGGGTACAGGGGGCCTTGGCTACACCTTC	CASSLGTGGLGYTF
-	TRBJ2-7	TRBD1	TRBV2	TGTGCCAGCAGTTGGACAGGGGACCTAGTCGGTTACTACGAGCAGTACTTC	CASSWTGDLVGYYEQYF
once	TRBJ2-7	-	TRBV5-4	TGTGCCAGCAGCTTGGCCGGGACGGCCGGGGGCGAGCAGTACTTC	CASSLAGTAGGEQYF
few	TRBJ2-7	-	TRBV30	TGTGCCTGGAGTGTTCGGTCTAGCGCCTCCTACGAGCAGTACTTC	CAWSVRSSASYEQYF
-	TRBJ2-1	TRBD1	TRBV4-1	TGCGCCAGCAGCCAATCGCCATCCGGGACAGGGGCCCCCAGCTCCTACAATGAGCAGTTCTTC	CASSQSPSGTGAPSSYNEQFF
-	TRBJ2-5	-	TRBV7-8	TGTGCCAGCAGTAAACGGCAGGGAGGACGAGAGACCCAGTACTTC	CASSKRQGGRETQYF
-	TRBJ1-1	-	TRBV6-6	TGTGCCAGCAGTCTATCACAGGGACACACTGAAGCTTTCTTT	CASSLSQGHTEAFF
-	TRBJ2-5	TRBD2	TRBV7-2	TGTGCCAGCAGCTTAGCAGCGGGGGGGGAGACCCAGTACTTC	CASSLAAGGETQYF
-	TRBJ1-2	-	TRBV5-6	TGTGCCAGCAGCGGCAGGGGAGGCTACACCTTC	CASSGRGGYTF
-	TRBJ2-1	-	TRBV11-2	TGTGCCAGCACCAAGGACCGGGACAATGAGCAGTTCTTC	CASTKDRDNEQFF
few	TRBJ2-7	-	TRBV6-1	TGTGCCAGCAGTGAACCCCCGACAGGGACTAAGTACGAGCAGTACTTC	CASSEPPTGTKYEQYF
-	TRBJ2-3	TRBD2	TRBV29-1	TGCAGCGTACTAGCGGGGGGCCCAGATACGCAGTATTTT	CSVLAGGPDTQYF
-	TRBJ2-1	-	TRBV5-8	TGTGCCAGCAGCTTGGCCCATGAGCAGTTCTTC	CASSLAHEQFF
few	TRBJ2-5	TRBD2	TRBV5-1	TGCGCCAGCAGGCAAGGACTAGCGGGGCAAGAGACCCAGTACTTC	CASRQGLAGQETQYF